This T cell receptor (beta chain) was documented in a study of blood T cell repertoires in COVID-19. Overall study: The United States, Italy and Spain were the sources of the acute and convalescent COVID-19 samples. PBMCs, B-cell-depleted T cells, or T cells were the source of the cDNA or gDNA that made up the material.

Germline CDR1 reads SGHDN; CDR2 reads FVKESK. The CDR3 is 17 amino acids. The trim removed 1 base at V and 0 bases at J, leaving 6 bases unmatched. In the source study's methods: Amplification of reference gene primers provided the estimated nucleated cell counts. Using immunoSEQ multiplex PCR, the repertoire was profiled, and TCRdb retains in-frame clones only, with some absent. The DNA was the basis for D and trimming; V, J and clone size are from that table. The repertoire has over 150,000 clones, roughly 93% of them found once; the top ten carry approximately 4.6%. This TCR was sampled from a man younger than 30 with COVID-19, enrolled during active disease. J is TRBJ2-7 and V is TRBV14; 10 bases map to TRBD1. What was sequenced was peripheral blood. This chain's CDR3 is CASSQGQGAKSSYEQYF. In DNA form, the CDR3 reads TGTGCCAGCAGCCAAGGACAGGGGGCAAAGAGCTCCTACGAGCAGTACTTC.